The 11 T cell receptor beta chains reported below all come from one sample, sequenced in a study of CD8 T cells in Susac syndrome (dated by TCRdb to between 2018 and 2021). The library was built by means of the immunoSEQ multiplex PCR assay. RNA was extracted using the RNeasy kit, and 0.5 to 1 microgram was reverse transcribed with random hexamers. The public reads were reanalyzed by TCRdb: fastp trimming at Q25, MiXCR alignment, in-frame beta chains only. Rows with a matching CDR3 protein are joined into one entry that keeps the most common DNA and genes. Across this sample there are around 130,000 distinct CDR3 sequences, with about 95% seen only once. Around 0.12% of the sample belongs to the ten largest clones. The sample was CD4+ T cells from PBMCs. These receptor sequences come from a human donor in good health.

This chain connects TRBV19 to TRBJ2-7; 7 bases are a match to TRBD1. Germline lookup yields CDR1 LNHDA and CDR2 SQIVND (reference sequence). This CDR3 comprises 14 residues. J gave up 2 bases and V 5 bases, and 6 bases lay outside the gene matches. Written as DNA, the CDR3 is TGTGCCAGTAGTTCCGGACAGGCCGCCTACGAGCAGTACTTC. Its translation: CASSSGQAAYEQYF.

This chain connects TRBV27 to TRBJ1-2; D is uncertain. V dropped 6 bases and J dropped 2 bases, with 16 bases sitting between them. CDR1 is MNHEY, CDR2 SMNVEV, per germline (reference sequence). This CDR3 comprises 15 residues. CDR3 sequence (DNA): TGTGCCAGCAGATCGGGCTTAGAGCTAAACTATGGCTACACCTTC. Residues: CASRSGLELNYGYTF.

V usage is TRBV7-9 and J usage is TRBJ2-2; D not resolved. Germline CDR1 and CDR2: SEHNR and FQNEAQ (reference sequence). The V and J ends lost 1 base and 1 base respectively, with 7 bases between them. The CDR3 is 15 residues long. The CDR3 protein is CASSLELLNTGELFF. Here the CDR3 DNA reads TGTGCCAGCAGCTTAGAACTCTTGAACACCGGGGAGCTGTTTTTT.

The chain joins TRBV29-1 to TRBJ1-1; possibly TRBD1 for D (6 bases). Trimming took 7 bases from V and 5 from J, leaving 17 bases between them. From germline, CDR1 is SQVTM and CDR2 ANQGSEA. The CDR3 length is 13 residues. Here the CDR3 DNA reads TGCAGCGGCGTACGGACAGAGGGGACTGAAGCTTTCTTT. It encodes CSGVRTEGTEAFF.

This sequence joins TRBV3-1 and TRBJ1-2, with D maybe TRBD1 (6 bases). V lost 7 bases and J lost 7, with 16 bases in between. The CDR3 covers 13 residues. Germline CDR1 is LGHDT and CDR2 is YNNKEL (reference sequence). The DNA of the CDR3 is TGTGCCAGCACCACAGGGAGTTACAGTGGCTACACCTTC. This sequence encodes CASTTGSYSGYTF.

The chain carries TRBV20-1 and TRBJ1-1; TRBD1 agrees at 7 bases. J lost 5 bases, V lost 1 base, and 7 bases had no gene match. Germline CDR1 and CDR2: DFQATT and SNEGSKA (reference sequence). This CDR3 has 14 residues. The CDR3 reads CSARVPDRATEAFF. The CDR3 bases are TGCAGTGCTAGAGTCCCAGACAGGGCGACTGAAGCTTTCTTT.

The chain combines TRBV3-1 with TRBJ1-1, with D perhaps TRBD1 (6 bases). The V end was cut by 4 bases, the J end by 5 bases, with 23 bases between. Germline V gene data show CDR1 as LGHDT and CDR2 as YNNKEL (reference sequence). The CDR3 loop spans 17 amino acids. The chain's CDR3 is CASSRGQGRSVRTEAFF. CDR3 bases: TGTGCCAGCAGCCGGGGTCAGGGGCGCAGCGTTAGGACTGAAGCTTTCTTT.

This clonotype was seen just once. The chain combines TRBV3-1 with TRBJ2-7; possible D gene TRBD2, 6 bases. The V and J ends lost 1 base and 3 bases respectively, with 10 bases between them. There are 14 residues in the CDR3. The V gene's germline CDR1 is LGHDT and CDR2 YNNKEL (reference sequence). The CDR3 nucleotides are TGTGCCAGCAGCCAAGGGGGACTCAACTACGAGCAGTACTTC. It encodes CASSQGGLNYEQYF.

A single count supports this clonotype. CDR3 nucleotide sequence: TGCGCCAGCAGCTTCACCGGGACAACAGCCAAAAACATTCAGTACTTC. Translated, it gives CASSFTGTTAKNIQYF. The chain recombines TRBV5-1 with TRBJ2-4, with D tentatively TRBD1 (6 bases). Deletions cut 2 bases from V and 0 bases from J, with 12 bases between. CDR1 is SGHRS and CDR2 is YFSETQ in the germline V gene. This CDR3 spans 16 amino acids.

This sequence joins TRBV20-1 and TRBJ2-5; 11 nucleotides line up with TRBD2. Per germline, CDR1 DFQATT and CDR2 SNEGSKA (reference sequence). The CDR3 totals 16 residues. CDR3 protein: CRAVVSGRAIRETQYF. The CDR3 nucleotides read TGCAGGGCTGTGGTTAGCGGGAGGGCCATTAGGGAGACCCAGTACTTC.

The CDR3 is CASTGRGQQRFTEAFF. The CDR3 region has the DNA TGTGCCAGTACGGGCAGGGGCCAACAAAGATTCACTGAAGCTTTCTTT. The rearrangement links TRBV19 to TRBJ1-1; the D gene is possibly TRBD1 (6 bases). The V gene's germline CDR1 is LNHDA and CDR2 SQIVND (reference sequence). The CDR3 runs to 16 residues. V gave up 7 bases and J gave up 4 bases, with 22 bases separating them. The variable domain in full, completed from reference TRBV19 and TRBJ1-1, reads DGGITQSPKYLFRKEGQNVTLSCEQNLNHDAMYWYRQDPGQGLRLIYYSQIVNDFQKGDIAEGYSVSREKKESFPLTVTSAQKNPTAFYLCASTGRGQQRFTEAFFGQGTRLTVV.